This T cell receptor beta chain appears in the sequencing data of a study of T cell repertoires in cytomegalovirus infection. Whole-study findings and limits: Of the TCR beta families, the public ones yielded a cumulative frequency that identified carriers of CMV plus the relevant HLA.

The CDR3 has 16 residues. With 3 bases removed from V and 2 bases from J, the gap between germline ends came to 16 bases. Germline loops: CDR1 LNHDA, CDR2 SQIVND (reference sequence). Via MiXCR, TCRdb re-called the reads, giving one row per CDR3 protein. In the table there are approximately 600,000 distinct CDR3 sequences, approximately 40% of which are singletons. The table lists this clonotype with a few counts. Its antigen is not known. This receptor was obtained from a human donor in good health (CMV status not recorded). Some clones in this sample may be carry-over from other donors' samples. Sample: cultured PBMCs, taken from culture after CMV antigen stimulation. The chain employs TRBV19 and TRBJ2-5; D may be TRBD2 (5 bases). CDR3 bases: TGTGCCAGTAGTATTCGCTTAGTAGGAGGACAAGAGACCCAGTACTTC. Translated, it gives CASSIRLVGGQETQYF.